This T cell receptor (beta chain) was sequenced during a study of T-cell memory formation after mild COVID-19 listed by TCRdb under 2021. Broadly, across the study: TCR sequence clusters from the two donors were found to be largely donor specific. T-cell clones expanding and contracting after mild COVID-19 in a couple of donors were tracked by longitudinal TCRalpha and TCRbeta repertoire sequencing. Two young, previously healthy adult volunteers made up the cohort, one male and one female.

The CDR3 covers 18 residues, taking in both the cysteine and the phenylalanine. The sequence is cut down to CDR3 DNA, 54 bases in frame from base 1. CDR1 and CDR2 (SGHRS, YFSETQ) derive from the germline V gene. V sheds 4 bases and J sheds 3 bases, leaving 22 bases between their ends. PBMCs were isolated by Ficoll-Paque density gradient centrifugation. Sequencing took place on an Illumina NovaSeq 6000. Using 5'RACE with constant-segment primers, TCRalpha and TCRbeta cDNA libraries were constructed, with sample barcodes and unique molecular identifiers added in the process. Trizol reagent was used to extract RNA from every sample. Library amplification was performed in two PCR steps, and a second sample barcode and Illumina TruSeq adapters were introduced in the second step. Sequencing of the libraries was done on an Illumina NovaSeq, producing 2 x 150 bp paired-end reads. The authors' analysis ran thus. With migec v1.2.7, reads were demultiplexed and then collapsed into UMI-guided consensus sequences. Using mixcr v2.1.11, UMI consensuses were aligned to TRA and TRB V and J templates and then assembled into clonotypes. A clonotype was counted as expanded or contracted only when both edgeR and NoisET called the clonotype significant, with the noise models trained on biological replicates. For edgeR calls, a false discovery rate-adjusted p below 0.01 and a log2 fold-change threshold of 1 were applied. PCA with hierarchical clustering of max-normalized trajectories of the 1000 most abundant clonotypes was used as exploratory dynamics analysis. The CD4 or CD8 phenotype of responding clones was assigned using the separately sequenced CD4+ and CD8+ repertoires. TCRdb reanalyzed the raw reads on its own, using fastp at Q25 for trimming and MiXCR for clone calling, and kept in-frame beta chains. Each CDR3 protein gets just one entry, which takes the most common genes and DNA from the rows behind it. The authors' filters were not applied to this entry. In this sample the table shows about 340,000 distinct CDR3 sequences, 10% to 15% of which occur a single time. Together, the top ten hold over 20% of the sample.

Findings and caveats that apply to the study as a whole: SARS-CoV-2 specificity of the second-wave clones peaking on day 37 was not confirmed. Clones contracting from day 15 to 85 had balanced CD4/CD8 phenotypes, while a second wave expanding from day 15 to 37 was biased towards CD4+. Contracting CD4+ clones were found mainly in CM and EM memory subsets, while CD8+ clones were enriched in EMRA. The study covered only a couple of mild cases, and larger cohorts including severe cases with pre-infection samples were considered necessary. Some responding clones were detected in pre-infection memory, which suggested that pre-existing cross-reactive memory T cells had joined the SARS-CoV-2 response.

On this clonotype: Its antigen is not yet known. Base qualities are not recorded, but no much larger clone differs from it by a single base.

This TCR was sampled from a man aged 18 to 29 who had mild COVID-19 (a few samples of this study predate the infection). The sample titles of this study are shuffled in the database, so cell type and time point are left out; the donor was told from shared clones. The chain couples TRBV5-1 to TRBJ1-4; a tentative D match to TRBD1 spans 6 bases. Input material: PBMCs or a T cell subset sorted from them (not recorded which). The DNA sequence is as follows: TGCGCCAGCAGCCCGGCGCCGGGGGGGCGCCGAGCTAATGAAAAACTGTTTTTT. Its protein product is CASSPAPGGRRANEKLFF.